This TCR beta chain came from a study of T cell clones after liver transplantation (dated by TCRdb to about 2019). About the full investigation: Samples were obtained from ITN030ST, a randomized trial in which withdrawal of immunosuppression was attempted within 2 years of liver transplantation. Donor-reactive T cell clones were identified by TCRbeta sequencing following a pre-transplant mixed lymphocyte reaction and were subsequently tracked in post-transplant blood. As an antigen-independent comparator for the donor-reactive sequences, third party-reactive TCRbeta sequences from pre-transplant MLRs were identified as well. Three of the eight recipients were HCV-positive; the others were transplanted for non-autoimmune, non-viral indications. Until randomization at 12-24 months post-transplant, subjects were given standard immunosuppression, with no induction therapy. Tolerance was defined as complete immunosuppression withdrawal for at least one year with no rise in liver enzymes beyond twice the upper limit of normal. Blood samples were taken pre-transplant, pre-randomization before withdrawal, and post-randomization after full withdrawal or failed withdrawal. Of the 8 liver transplant recipients making up the studied cohort, 3 were classified as tolerant and 5 as non-tolerant. Points the paper makes about the study in general: Because no allograft tissue specimens were available, donor-reactive T cells may have migrated into the graft instead of being deleted. When repertoire turnover was accounted for, significantly reduced detection of donor-reactive sequences was found in 7 of 8 subjects for CD4 and in 8 of 8 subjects for CD8. The conclusions were preliminary, being limited by small, heterogeneous patient numbers and by non-standardized post-transplant time points. A greater decline was seen for donor-reactive sequences than for third party-reactive sequences, suggesting partial antigen-specific deletion unrelated to withdrawal success. Low numbers of available donor cells limited the measurable donor-reactive repertoire in a couple of subjects. Circulating donor-reactive CD4 TCRbeta sequences fell significantly post-transplant in most of the 8 subjects, irrespective of tolerance or HCV status.

Unstimulated PBMCs, after thawing, were stained for CD3, CD4 and CD8 and then FACS-sorted into CD3+CD4+ and CD3+CD8+ populations. Each of the 8 studied subjects was randomized to immunosuppression withdrawal. Genomic DNA was isolated with the Qiagen DNeasy Blood and Tissue Kit. CDR1 is given as SGHRS and CDR2 as YFSETQ, both from the germline V gene. Unmatched junction bases come to 15, with V trimmed by 4 bases and J by 3 bases. The cysteine opens and the phenylalanine closes a CDR3 of 17 amino acids. Left in the record is the CDR3 DNA by itself, 51 bases read in frame from the first base. High-throughput TCRbeta CDR3 sequencing of frozen genomic DNA was performed by immunoSEQ, with PCR amplification, mapping, bias correction and internal controls included. Regarding the original processing steps: Productive rearrangements were retained, and unique TCRbeta sequences were defined by the CDR3 nucleotide sequence together with the V and J gene. For a sequence to be called donor-reactive, it needed a frequency of at least 0.01% and at least 5-fold expansion in CFSE-low cells compared with unstimulated pre-transplant cells. To ensure at least 90% detection power, minimum frequency thresholds were set for each subject based on that subject's lowest-template unstimulated sample. Jensen-Shannon divergence between the top 1000 TCRbeta sequences after and before transplant was used to measure repertoire turnover. Two-sided Fisher's exact tests were used to test for changes in the detection of donor-reactive sequences. TCRdb retrieved this table from immuneACCESS and kept in-frame rearrangements only. Not all clones are present; in checked studies, unresolved V genes account for under half, and no reason is known for the remainder. V and J calls and clone size are given by that table; D and trimming were obtained from the DNA. The sample records 55,000 to 75,000 clones, about two thirds of which are singletons. In total, the top ten clones hold roughly 2.8% of the sample.

This clone has a handful of counts. The clone's antigen remains unknown. There are no base qualities to consult, and no much larger clone falls within one base. This clonotype was obtained from a human patient who received a liver transplant. After a transplant, some T cells may be of graft donor origin. Recombination linked TRBV5-1 to TRBJ2-7, and TRBD1 aligns with 8 junction nucleotides. Sample: CD4+ T cells from blood, taken at the roughly 16-month timepoint. CDR3 region: CASSLDRGLTLGYEQYF. In nucleotides, the sequence is TGCGCCAGCAGCCTTGACAGGGGCCTTACTCTGGGCTACGAGCAGTACTTC.